The entry below gives a single T cell receptor (beta chain) sequence along with its context. This clonotype was seen a few times. It has no known antigen specificity. Within one base of it there is no much larger clone, and no base qualities were kept. This entry belongs to a study of early T cells in non-severe SARS-CoV-2 infection (dated by TCRdb to about 2021). Notes on the research overall: Because TCR sequencing was done on bulk RNA from unsorted whole blood, the alpha and beta chains could not be paired. Overall results and qualifications from the work: VDJdb matching was skewed toward anti-spike CD8 responses and likely underestimated virus-specific expansions by missing private and CD4 specificities.

Trimming at the junction amounts to 0 bases on V and 15 bases on J, and the germline ends lie 14 bases apart. CDR3 length: 12 amino acids, cysteine to phenylalanine. Only the CDR3 region is kept as DNA, spanning 36 bases read in frame from base 1. CDR1 and CDR2, looked up from the germline V gene (reference sequence), are SGHKS and YYEKEE. Library preparation employed 5' RACE. Sequencing instrument: NextSeq 500. In the TCR library protocol, unique molecular identifiers were attached to individual cDNA molecules to correct for PCR bias and sequencing error. Sequencing covered both TCR alpha and beta chains, and within each sample the abundances of alpha and beta sequences were tightly co-correlated. Per the authors' processing: Decombinator V4 was used to annotate the V gene, J gene and CDR3 of the TCR sequences. TCRs were defined as expanded if a significant change between any two time points was detected under a Poisson model with p below 0.0001. TCR abundances were normalised to the total number of TCRs sequenced per sample and expressed as counts per million. TRAV1-2 paired with TRAJ12, TRAJ20 or TRAJ33 defined MAIT TCRs, while TRAV10 paired with TRAJ18 defined iNKT TCRs. VDJdb, accessed 1 November 2021, was searched for CMV, EBV and SARS-CoV-2 annotated TCRs, excluding TCRs annotated for multiple antigens. TCRdb took the public reads, trimmed them with fastp at Q25, ran MiXCR for clone calling and kept in-frame beta chains. Each entry merges the rows of one CDR3 protein and shows their most common DNA and genes. TCRdb's processing, not the authors', yielded these V and J calls. The sample contains over 85,000 distinct CDR3 sequences, approximately 17% of them found a single time. 1.3% of the sample lies in the top ten.

The study was a case-control design nested within a healthcare worker cohort in London, UK, with weekly nasopharyngeal swab PCR tests and blood sampling. Healthcare workers were recruited during the week of the UK lockdown, between 23 and 31 March 2020, and followed weekly for up to about 15 weeks. The chain employs TRBV5-5 and TRBJ2-3; TRBD1 is a weak D gene call, 5 bases matching. The sample was whole blood. The clonotype originates from an adult who was a healthcare worker with PCR-confirmed SARS-CoV-2 infection or an uninfected control (not recorded which). The nucleotides read TGTGCCAGCAGCTTGGCTCAGGGTGTCCTATATTTT. Translation gives CASSLAQGVLYF. When the CDR3 is completed using the reference TRBV5-5 and TRBJ2-3 genes on either side, the full variable domain is DAGVTQSPTHLIKTRGQQVTLRCSPISGHKSVSWYQQVLGQGPQFIFQYYEKEERGRGNFPDRFSARQFPNYSSELNVNALLLGDSALYLCASSLAQGVLYFGPGTRLTVL.